A selection of T cell receptor beta chains follows, all from one sample in a study of cytomegalovirus exposure and HLA in healthy donors. Data came from immunoSEQ multiplex PCR; TCRdb stores just in-frame clones and leaves some out. The sample has about 200,000 clones; more than 60% are singletons. Sequencing used PBMCs. The receptors come from a girl aged 2 to 10 in good health and CMV-seronegative. Both conserved end residues are part of each CDR3.

v_call: TRBV2
j_call: TRBJ2-2
cdr3_aa: CASSRPGQGLPGELFF

v_call: TRBV27
j_call: TRBJ1-1
cdr3_aa: CASSSQGGTEAFF

v_call: TRBV9
j_call: TRBJ2-3
cdr3_aa: CASSGGLQDTQYF

v_call: TRBV7-9
j_call: TRBJ1-6
cdr3_aa: CASSLKRGGNSPLHF

v_call: TRBV4-1
j_call: TRBJ2-3
cdr3_aa: CASSQDPSGGPGTDTQYF

v_call: TRBV18
j_call: TRBJ1-1
cdr3_aa: CASSLTPRQDTEAFF

v_call: TRBV9
j_call: TRBJ2-7
cdr3_aa: CASSVDFSSYEQYF

v_call: TRBV9
j_call: TRBJ1-4
cdr3_aa: CASRPRGFATNEKLFF

v_call: TRBV19
j_call: TRBJ2-7
cdr3_aa: CASRYRGEQYF

v_call: TRBV20-1
j_call: TRBJ1-2
cdr3_aa: CSATSDREVTF

v_call: TRBV27
j_call: TRBJ2-1
cdr3_aa: CASSFGWRVSDEQFF

v_call: TRBV7-9
j_call: TRBJ2-2
cdr3_aa: CAIHYSHPGELFF

v_call: TRBV6-5
j_call: TRBJ2-3
cdr3_aa: CASSYSGPGVADTQYF

v_call: TRBV28
j_call: TRBJ2-7
cdr3_aa: CASSLRDRYYEQYF

v_call: TRBV6-6
j_call: TRBJ2-2
cdr3_aa: CASSYDKNTGELFF

v_call: TRBV13
j_call: TRBJ1-6
cdr3_aa: CASSLGGQGGNSPLHF